Below, one T cell receptor (beta chain) is given with its context. It lacks a known antigen. One base away there is no much larger clone; base qualities are not given. According to the germline V gene, CDR1 reads LGHNA and CDR2 reads YNFKEQ. The CDR3 numbers 15 residues from cysteine through phenylalanine. Only the CDR3 DNA stays, 45 bases, in frame from base 1. V drops 1 base and J drops 2 bases, leaving 10 bases in between. The data were taken from a study of T cells and copy number aberrations in small-cell lung cancer listed by TCRdb under 2021. Regarding the research as a whole: TCR repertoire sequencing was paired with whole-exome sequencing of the same tumor regions to relate T cell metrics to mutations and copy number aberrations. Tumor TCR data were available for 16 to 20 patients, and TCR data from both tumor and normal tissue were available for some 15 patients. Study-wide findings and limitations: Because surgical resection is uncommon in small-cell lung cancer, the study was limited by a small sample size, and the findings need validation. Every specimen was formalin-fixed paraffin-embedded tissue, a material known to introduce sequencing artifacts. Tumors had lower T-cell density, richness and clonality than adjacent lung tissue, though the difference in density was not significant.

Patients with limited-stage small-cell lung cancer who underwent surgical resection in Hangzhou, China, between the late 2000s and the early 2020s were included as donors. Every donor went straight to surgery with no preoperative chemotherapy or radiotherapy, and no donor was given immunotherapy either before or after surgery. All 19 patients in the sequenced cohort were smokers or heavy second-hand smokers. Adjacent normal lung was taken at least 2 cm away from the tumor margin, and two pathologists confirmed by morphology that the adjacent normal lung was free of malignant cells. Multi-region TCR-beta sequencing of resected limited-stage small-cell lung cancers and of tumor-adjacent lung tissue was performed to characterize T cell repertoire heterogeneity. The AllPrep DNA/RNA FFPE Kit (Qiagen) was used to extract genomic DNA from FFPE tissue. The immunoSEQ hsTCRB Kit, with multiplexed V- and J-gene primers, was used to amplify TCR-beta CDR3 regions from genomic DNA. Unique DNA barcodes were added in a second PCR, and the samples were pooled together with a negative control and a positive control. Pooled TCR-beta libraries were sequenced on an Illumina MiSeq with a 150-cycle paired-end protocol. In the paper's pipeline: Raw sequencing data were processed by Adaptive Biotechnologies into a report with normalized, annotated TCR-beta repertoires. T-cell density was computed as TCR-beta templates normalized to usable DNA, which was estimated by amplifying housekeeping genes. Clonality was defined as 1 minus Pielou's evenness, while richness was a count of unique rearrangements. The immuneACCESS repertoire file appears here via TCRdb, limited to in-frame rearrangements. These files lack a portion of the clones; in checked studies, under half of the deficit traces to unresolved V genes, and the cause of the others is not known. V and J calls plus clone size are reproduced from that table; the DNA served to infer D and trimming. For this sample the table gives about 2,600 clones, of which around 75% were detected only once. The top ten constitute roughly 5% of the sample.

The rearranged chain carries TRBV4-2 and TRBJ2-3; possibly the D gene is TRBD2, per 7 matching bases. The clonotype comes from a man aged 35 to 55 with small cell lung cancer. The material sequenced was normal tissue next to the tumor. The CDR3 reads as follows: CASSQGGGATDTQYF. The DNA is TGTGCCAGCAGCCAAGGAGGGGGGGCCACAGATACGCAGTATTTT.